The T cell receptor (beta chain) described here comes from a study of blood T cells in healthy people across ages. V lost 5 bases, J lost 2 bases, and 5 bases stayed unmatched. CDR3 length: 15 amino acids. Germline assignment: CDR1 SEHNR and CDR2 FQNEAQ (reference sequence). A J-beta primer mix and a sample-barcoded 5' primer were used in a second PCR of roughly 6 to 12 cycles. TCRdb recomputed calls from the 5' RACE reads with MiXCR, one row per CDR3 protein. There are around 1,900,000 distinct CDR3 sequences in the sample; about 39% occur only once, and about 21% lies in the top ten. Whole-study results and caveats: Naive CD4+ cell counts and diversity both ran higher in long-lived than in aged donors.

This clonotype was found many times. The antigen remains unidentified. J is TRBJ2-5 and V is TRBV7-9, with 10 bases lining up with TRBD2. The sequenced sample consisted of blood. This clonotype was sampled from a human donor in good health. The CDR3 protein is CASSPGLASQETQYF. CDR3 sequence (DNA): TGTGCCAGCAGCCCGGGACTAGCGAGTCAAGAGACCCAGTACTTC.